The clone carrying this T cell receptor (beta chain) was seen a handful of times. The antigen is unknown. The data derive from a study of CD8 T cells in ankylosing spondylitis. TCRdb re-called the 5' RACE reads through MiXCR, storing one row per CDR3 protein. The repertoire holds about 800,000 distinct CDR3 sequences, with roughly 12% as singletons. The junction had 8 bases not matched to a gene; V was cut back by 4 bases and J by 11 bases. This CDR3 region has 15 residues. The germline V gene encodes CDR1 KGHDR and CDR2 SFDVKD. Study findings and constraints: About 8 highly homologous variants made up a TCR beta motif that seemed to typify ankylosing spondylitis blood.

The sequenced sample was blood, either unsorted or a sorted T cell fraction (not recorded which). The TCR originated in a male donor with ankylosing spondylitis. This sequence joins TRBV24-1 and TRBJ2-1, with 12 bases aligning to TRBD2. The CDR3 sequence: CATSEPGTSGPQQFF. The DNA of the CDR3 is TGTGCCACCAGTGAACCCGGGACTAGCGGGCCGCAGCAGTTCTTC.